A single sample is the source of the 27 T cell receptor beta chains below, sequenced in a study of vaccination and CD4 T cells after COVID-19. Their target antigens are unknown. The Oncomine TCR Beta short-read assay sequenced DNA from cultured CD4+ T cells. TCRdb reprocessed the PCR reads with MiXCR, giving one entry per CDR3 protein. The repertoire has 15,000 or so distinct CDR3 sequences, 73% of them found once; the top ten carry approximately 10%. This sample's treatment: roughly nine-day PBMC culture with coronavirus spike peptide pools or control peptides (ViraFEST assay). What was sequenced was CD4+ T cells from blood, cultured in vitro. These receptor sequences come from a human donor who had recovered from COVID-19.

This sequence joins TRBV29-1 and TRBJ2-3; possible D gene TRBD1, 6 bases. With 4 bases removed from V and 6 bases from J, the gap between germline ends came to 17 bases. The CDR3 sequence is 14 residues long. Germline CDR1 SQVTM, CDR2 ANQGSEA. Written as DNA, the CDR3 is TGCAGCGTTGCAAGGACAGCCCCCAGGGATACGCAGTATTTT. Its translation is CSVARTAPRDTQYF.

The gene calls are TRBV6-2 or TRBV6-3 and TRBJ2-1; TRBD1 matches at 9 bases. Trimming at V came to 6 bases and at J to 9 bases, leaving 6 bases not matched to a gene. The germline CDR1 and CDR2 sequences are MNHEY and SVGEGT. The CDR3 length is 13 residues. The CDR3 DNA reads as TGTGCCAGCAGCCACAGGGGGCTCGGTGAGCAGTTCTTC. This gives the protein CASSHRGLGEQFF.

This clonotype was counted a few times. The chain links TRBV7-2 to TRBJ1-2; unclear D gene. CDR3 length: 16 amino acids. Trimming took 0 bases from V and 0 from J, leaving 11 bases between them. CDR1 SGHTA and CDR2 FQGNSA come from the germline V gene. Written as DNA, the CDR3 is TGTGCCAGCAGCTTAGCTAGGTCATTCGCTAACTATGGCTACACCTTC. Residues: CASSLARSFANYGYTF.

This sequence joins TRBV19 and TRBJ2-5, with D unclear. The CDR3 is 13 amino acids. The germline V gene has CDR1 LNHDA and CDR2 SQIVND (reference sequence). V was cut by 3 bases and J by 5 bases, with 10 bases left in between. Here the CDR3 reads CASSIRHTETQYF. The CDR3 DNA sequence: TGTGCCAGTAGTATTCGACATACCGAGACCCAGTACTTC.

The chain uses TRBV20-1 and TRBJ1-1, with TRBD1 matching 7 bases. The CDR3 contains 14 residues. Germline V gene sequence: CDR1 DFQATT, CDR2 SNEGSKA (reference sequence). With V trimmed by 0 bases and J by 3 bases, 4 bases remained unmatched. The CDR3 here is CSARDQGGYTEAFF. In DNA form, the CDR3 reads TGCAGTGCTAGAGACCAGGGGGGATACACTGAAGCTTTCTTT.

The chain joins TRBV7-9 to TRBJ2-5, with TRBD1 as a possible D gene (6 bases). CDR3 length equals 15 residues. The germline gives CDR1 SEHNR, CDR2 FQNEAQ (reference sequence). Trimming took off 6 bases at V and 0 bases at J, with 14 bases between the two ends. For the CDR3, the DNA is TGTGCCAGCAGTTTCGGACAGATGTACCAAGAGACCCAGTACTTC. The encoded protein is CASSFGQMYQETQYF.

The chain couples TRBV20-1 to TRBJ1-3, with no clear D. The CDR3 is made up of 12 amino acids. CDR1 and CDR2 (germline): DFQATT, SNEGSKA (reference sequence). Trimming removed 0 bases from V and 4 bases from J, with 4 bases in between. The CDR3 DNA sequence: TGCAGTGCTAGAGATCTGGGAAACACCATATATTTT. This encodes CSARDLGNTIYF.

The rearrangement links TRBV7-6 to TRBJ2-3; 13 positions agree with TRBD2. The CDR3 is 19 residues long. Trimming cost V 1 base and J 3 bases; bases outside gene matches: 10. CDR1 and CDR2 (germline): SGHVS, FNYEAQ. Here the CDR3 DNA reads TGTGCCAGCAGCTTAGGGGCGTGGACTAGCGGGAGTGGGACAGATACGCAGTATTTT. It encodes CASSLGAWTSGSGTDTQYF.

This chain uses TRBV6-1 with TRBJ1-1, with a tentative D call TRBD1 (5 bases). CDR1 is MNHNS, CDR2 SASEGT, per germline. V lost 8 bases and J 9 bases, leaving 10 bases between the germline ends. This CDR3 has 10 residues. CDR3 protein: CASGTRQAFF. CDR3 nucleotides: TGTGCCAGCGGGACTAGGCAAGCTTTCTTT.

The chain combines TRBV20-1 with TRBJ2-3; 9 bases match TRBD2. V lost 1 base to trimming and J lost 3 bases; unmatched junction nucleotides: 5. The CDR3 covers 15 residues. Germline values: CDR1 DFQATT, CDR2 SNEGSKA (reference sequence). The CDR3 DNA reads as TGCAGTGCTAGAGTTCCCCTAGCGGGAACAGATACGCAGTATTTT. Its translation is CSARVPLAGTDTQYF.

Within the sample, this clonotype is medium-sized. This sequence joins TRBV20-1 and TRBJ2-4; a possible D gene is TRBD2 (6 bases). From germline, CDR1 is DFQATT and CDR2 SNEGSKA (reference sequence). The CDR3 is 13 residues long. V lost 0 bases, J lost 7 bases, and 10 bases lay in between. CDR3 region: CSARDYGGNIQYF. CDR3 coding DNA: TGCAGTGCTAGAGATTACGGAGGGAACATTCAGTACTTC.

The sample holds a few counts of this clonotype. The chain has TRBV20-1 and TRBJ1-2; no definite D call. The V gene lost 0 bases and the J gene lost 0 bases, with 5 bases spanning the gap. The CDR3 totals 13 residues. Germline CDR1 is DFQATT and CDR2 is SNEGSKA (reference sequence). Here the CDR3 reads CSARDRANYGYTF. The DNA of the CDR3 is TGCAGTGCTAGAGATCGAGCTAACTATGGCTACACCTTC.

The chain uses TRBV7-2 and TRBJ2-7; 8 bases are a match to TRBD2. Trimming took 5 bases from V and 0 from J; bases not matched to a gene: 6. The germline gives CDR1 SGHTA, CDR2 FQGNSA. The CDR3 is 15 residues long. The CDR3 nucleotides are TGTGCCAGCAGCGGAAGCGGGAGAATCTCCTACGAGCAGTACTTC. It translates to CASSGSGRISYEQYF.

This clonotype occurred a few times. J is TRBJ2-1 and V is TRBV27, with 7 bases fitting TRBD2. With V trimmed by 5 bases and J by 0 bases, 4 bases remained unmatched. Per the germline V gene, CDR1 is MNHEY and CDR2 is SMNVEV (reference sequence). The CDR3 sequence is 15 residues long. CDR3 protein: CASSPREGSYNEQFF. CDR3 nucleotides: TGTGCCAGCAGTCCCAGGGAGGGCTCCTACAATGAGCAGTTCTTC.

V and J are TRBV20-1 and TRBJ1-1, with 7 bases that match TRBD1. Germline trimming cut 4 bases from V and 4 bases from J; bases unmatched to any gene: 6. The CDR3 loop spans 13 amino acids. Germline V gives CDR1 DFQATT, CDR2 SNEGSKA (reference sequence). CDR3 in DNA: TGCAGTGCTACGGGACAGCGTTTCACTGAAGCTTTCTTT. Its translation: CSATGQRFTEAFF.

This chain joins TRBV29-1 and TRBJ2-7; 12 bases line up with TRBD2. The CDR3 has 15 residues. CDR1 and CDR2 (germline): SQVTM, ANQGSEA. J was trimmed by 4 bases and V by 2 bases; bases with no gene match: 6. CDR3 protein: CSVERQTSGRYEQYF. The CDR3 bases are TGCAGCGTTGAACGGCAAACTAGCGGGAGGTACGAGCAGTACTTC.

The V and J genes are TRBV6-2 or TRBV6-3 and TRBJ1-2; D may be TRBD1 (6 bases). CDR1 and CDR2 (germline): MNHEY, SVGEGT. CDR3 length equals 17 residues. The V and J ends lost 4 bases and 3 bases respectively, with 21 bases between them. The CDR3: CASSSPPGVRRDYGYTF. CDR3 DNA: TGTGCCAGCAGTTCCCCGCCAGGGGTGAGGCGAGACTATGGCTACACCTTC.

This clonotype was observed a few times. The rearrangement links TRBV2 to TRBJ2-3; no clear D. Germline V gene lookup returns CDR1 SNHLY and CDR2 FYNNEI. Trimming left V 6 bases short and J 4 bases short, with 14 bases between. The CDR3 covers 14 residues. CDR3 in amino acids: CASSPDISPDTQYF. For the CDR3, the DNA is TGTGCCAGCAGCCCCGACATTAGCCCAGATACGCAGTATTTT. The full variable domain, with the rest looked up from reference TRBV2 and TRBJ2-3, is EPEVTQTPSHQVTQMGQEVILRCVPISNHLYFYWYRQILGQKVEFLVSFYNNEISEKSEIFDDQFSVERPDGSNFTLKIRSTKLEDSAMYFCASSPDISPDTQYFGPGTRLTVL.

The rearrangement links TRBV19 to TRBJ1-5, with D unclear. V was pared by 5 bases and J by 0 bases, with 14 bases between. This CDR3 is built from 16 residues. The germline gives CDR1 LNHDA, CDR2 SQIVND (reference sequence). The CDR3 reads CASSFTRTSSNQPQHF. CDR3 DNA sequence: TGTGCCAGTAGTTTCACAAGAACCTCTAGCAATCAGCCCCAGCATTTT.

The CDR3 DNA follows: TGTGCCAGCAGGAGAGACGGGGTTTGGTCCTATAATTCACCCCTCCACTTT. It yields the protein CASRRDGVWSYNSPLHF. This chain links TRBV6-1 with TRBJ1-6, with D uncertain. From germline, CDR1 is MNHNS and CDR2 SASEGT. The CDR3 is made up of 17 amino acids. With 6 bases removed from V and 1 base from J, the gap between germline ends came to 16 bases.

The CDR3 loop reads CATSDPTGEGETQYF. The CDR3, as DNA: TGTGCCACCAGTGACCCGACAGGGGAAGGAGAGACCCAGTACTTC. The V and J genes are TRBV24-1 and TRBJ2-5; TRBD1 agrees at 8 bases. The V and J ends lost 4 bases and 4 bases, in that order; junction bases with no gene match: 7. The CDR3 length is 15 residues. The germline CDR1 and CDR2 sequences are KGHDR and SFDVKD.

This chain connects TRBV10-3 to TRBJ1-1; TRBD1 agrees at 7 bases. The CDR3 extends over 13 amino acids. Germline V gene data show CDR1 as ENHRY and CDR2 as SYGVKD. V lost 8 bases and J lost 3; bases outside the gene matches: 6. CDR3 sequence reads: CAIARDRDTEAFF. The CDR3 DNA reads TGTGCCATCGCAAGGGACAGAGACACTGAAGCTTTCTTT.

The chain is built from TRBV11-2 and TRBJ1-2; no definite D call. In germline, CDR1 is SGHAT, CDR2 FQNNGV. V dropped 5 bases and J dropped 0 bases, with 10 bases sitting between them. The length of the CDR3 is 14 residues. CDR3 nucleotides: TGTGCCAGCAGCCCTGTGAGGGCTAACTATGGCTACACCTTC. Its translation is CASSPVRANYGYTF.

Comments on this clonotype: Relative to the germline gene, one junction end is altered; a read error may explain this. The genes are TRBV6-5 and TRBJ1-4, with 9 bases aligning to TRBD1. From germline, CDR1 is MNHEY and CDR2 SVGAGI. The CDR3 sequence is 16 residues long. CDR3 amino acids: CARSYDRGTTNEKLFF. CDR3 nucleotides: TGTGCCAGAAGTTACGACAGGGGGACAACTAATGAAAAACTGTTTTTT.

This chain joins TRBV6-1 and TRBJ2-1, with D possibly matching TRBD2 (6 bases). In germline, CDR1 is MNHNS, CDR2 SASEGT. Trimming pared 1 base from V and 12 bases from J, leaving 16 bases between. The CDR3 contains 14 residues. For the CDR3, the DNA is TGTGCCAGCAGTGAAGGGGGGAGGACCGTAGGGCAGTTCTTC. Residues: CASSEGGRTVGQFF.

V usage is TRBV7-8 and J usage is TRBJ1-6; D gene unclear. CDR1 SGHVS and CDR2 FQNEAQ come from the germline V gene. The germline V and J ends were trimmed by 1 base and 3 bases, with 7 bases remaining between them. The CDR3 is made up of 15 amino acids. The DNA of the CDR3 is TGTGCCAGCAGCTTAGGAGGCAGCTATAATTCACCCCTCCACTTT. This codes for CASSLGGSYNSPLHF. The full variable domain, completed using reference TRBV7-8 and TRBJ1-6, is GAGVSQSPRYKVAKRGQDVALRCDPISGHVSLFWYQQALGQGPEFLTYFQNEAQLDKSGLPSDRFFAERPEGSVSTLKIQRTQQEDSAVYLCASSLGGSYNSPLHFGNGTRLTVT.

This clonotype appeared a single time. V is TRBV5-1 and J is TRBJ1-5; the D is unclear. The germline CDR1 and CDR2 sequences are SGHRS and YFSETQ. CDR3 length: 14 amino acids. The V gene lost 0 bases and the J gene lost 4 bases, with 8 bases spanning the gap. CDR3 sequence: CASSLEGRNQPQHF. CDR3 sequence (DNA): TGCGCCAGCAGCTTGGAAGGACGAAATCAGCCCCAGCATTTT.